Below are 9 T cell receptor beta chains sequenced from a single sample in a study of radiotherapy plus CTLA-4 blockade in lung cancer. Profiled with immunoSEQ multiplex PCR; TCRdb holds only in-frame clones, not every one. In the table there are over 75,000 clones, roughly 80% of which are singletons. The sample here was peripheral blood, taken from a patient treated with radiotherapy plus ipilimumab. The receptors stem from a human donor with non-small cell lung cancer who had stable disease on radiotherapy plus ipilimumab.

This clone was found once. The V gene is TRBV5-3, the J gene TRBJ1-5; D gene unclear. TRBV5-3 is treated as an ORF (open reading frame) with a function not yet certain. CDR3 length: 15 residues. V dropped 1 base and J dropped 0 bases, with 8 bases sitting between them. The chain's CDR3 is CARSLTEYSNQPQHF. In DNA, the CDR3 is TGTGCCAGAAGCTTGACGGAGTATAGCAATCAGCCCCAGCATTTT.

This clone has more than one count but fewer than ten. The J gene is TRBJ1-5, the V gene TRBV28, with D tentatively TRBD1 (6 bases). V was pared by 5 bases and J by 2 bases, with 16 bases between. Germline CDR1 and CDR2: MDHEN and SYDVKM. The CDR3 is made up of 16 amino acids. The CDR3 spells CASSPRGHRGNQPQHF. The CDR3 region has the DNA TGTGCCAGCAGTCCCCGGGGACACCGAGGCAATCAGCCCCAGCATTTT. Looking up the rest from reference TRBV28 and TRBJ1-5 gives the full variable domain: DVKVTQSSRYLVKRTGEKVFLECVQDMDHENMFWYRQDPGLGLRLIYFSYDVKMKEKGDIPEGYSVSREKKERFSLILESASTNQTSMYLCASSPRGHRGNQPQHFGDGTRLSIL.

The V call is TRBV28, the J call TRBJ2-7, with D maybe TRBD2 (6 bases). Per the germline V gene, CDR1 is MDHEN and CDR2 is SYDVKM. CDR3 length: 12 residues. Trimming removed 4 bases from V and 7 bases from J, with 11 bases in between. The chain's CDR3 is CASSSGGVEQYF. CDR3 bases: TGTGCCAGCAGTTCCGGAGGGGTGGAGCAGTACTTC. Together with reference TRBV28 and TRBJ2-7, the CDR3 gives the full variable domain: DVKVTQSSRYLVKRTGEKVFLECVQDMDHENMFWYRQDPGLGLRLIYFSYDVKMKEKGDIPEGYSVSREKKERFSLILESASTNQTSMYLCASSSGGVEQYFGPGTRLTVT.

This rearrangement joins TRBV5-1 to TRBJ2-7; D is perhaps TRBD1 (7 bases). Trimming removed 7 bases at V and 2 bases at J, with 13 bases between. This CDR3 is 13 amino acids long. Germline V gene lookup returns CDR1 SGHRS and CDR2 YFSETQ. The CDR3 here is CASARGEPYEQYF. In DNA, the CDR3 is TGCGCCAGCGCCAGGGGGGAACCCTACGAGCAGTACTTC.

The CDR3 DNA reads TGTGCCTGGAAATCGGCGGGGGGGGACTATGGCTACACCTTC. As protein: CAWKSAGGDYGYTF. The chain couples TRBV30 to TRBJ1-2; tentative D call: TRBD1 (5 bases). Germline CDR1 GTSNPN, CDR2 SVGIG (reference sequence). V dropped 4 bases and J dropped 3 bases, with 15 bases sitting between them. The CDR3 has 14 amino acids.

This rearrangement joins TRBV6-5 to TRBJ2-7; TRBD1 or TRBD2 may be the D gene (5 bases each). The V end lost 4 bases, the J end lost 5 bases, and 18 bases lay between the germline ends. This CDR3 has 15 amino acids. CDR1 is MNHEY, CDR2 SVGAGI, per germline. CDR3 nucleotide sequence: TGTGCCAGCAGTTCAGCCACCTTGAGGGGTAACGAGCAGTACTTC. This sequence encodes CASSSATLRGNEQYF.

A single count supports this clone. The rearrangement joins TRBV19 to TRBJ2-3; D unclear. The ends were cut back, 5 bases at V and 2 bases at J, with 8 bases in the middle. This CDR3 contains 13 residues. The V gene's germline CDR1 is LNHDA and CDR2 SQIVND (reference sequence). The CDR3 here is CASSLRFTDTQYF. CDR3 nucleotide sequence: TGTGCCAGTAGTCTTCGTTTCACAGATACGCAGTATTTT.

V gene TRBV6-6 combines with J gene TRBJ2-7; no reliable D call. The CDR3 contains 12 residues. Trimming removed 2 bases from V and 4 bases from J, with 6 bases in between. Germline CDR1 and CDR2: MNHNY and SVGAGI (reference sequence). CDR3: CASSYAMYEQYF. The CDR3 bases are TGTGCCAGCAGTTACGCAATGTACGAGCAGTACTTC.

This clone was counted a single time. The rearrangement joins TRBV18 to TRBJ2-5; a possible D gene is TRBD2 (5 bases). V was clipped by 4 bases and J by 1 base, with 7 bases between them. The CDR3 runs 13 residues. Germline CDR1 reads KGHSH; CDR2 reads LQKENI. This CDR3 reads CASSLRVQETQYF. DNA of the CDR3: TGTGCCAGCTCACTGCGGGTCCAAGAGACCCAGTACTTC.